Listed below are T cell receptor beta chains from one sample, sequenced in a study of cytomegalovirus exposure and HLA in healthy donors. Using immunoSEQ multiplex PCR, the repertoire was profiled, and TCRdb retains in-frame clones only, with some absent. This table holds around 110,000 clones, about 59% found once. The sequenced sample was PBMCs. Every receptor here comes from a woman aged 40-49 years in good health and CMV-seropositive. The conserved cysteine and the conserved F or W are not part of the CDR3 here.

TRBJ2-1 | TRBV7-2 | ASRLSQGPYNEQF
TRBJ1-1 | TRBV9 | ASSLAGEGEAF
TRBJ1-2 | TRBV9 | ASSVEEGRSGGYT
TRBJ2-7 | TRBV28 | AAASGLPYEQY
TRBJ2-6 | TRBV5-4 | ASSSPRGSGANVLT
TRBJ1-3 | TRBV7-3 | ASSLGGTGSGNTIY
TRBJ2-7 | TRBV28 | ASSLQTGTGEPYEQY
TRBJ1-1 | TRBV9 | ASSAGQGTIEAF
TRBJ1-1 | TRBV28 | ASKGATEAF
TRBJ2-7 | TRBV29-1 | SVPGQGASEQY
TRBJ1-2 | TRBV7-9 | ASSEPGQDGYT
TRBJ2-3 | TRBV27 | ASSFGTGFTDTQY
TRBJ2-7 | TRBV10-3 | AIRTTGSYEQY
TRBJ1-2 | TRBV5-1 | ASSQGDRYGYT
TRBJ2-1 | TRBV11-2 | ASGLEGLYNEQF
TRBJ2-7 | TRBV20-1 | SGDRVYEQY
TRBJ1-2 | TRBV7-3 | ASSASRISYGYT
TRBJ2-1 | TRBV29-1 | SVLPLASYNEQF
TRBJ2-1 | TRBV7-3 | ASSSQGLAGFNEQF
TRBJ1-1 | TRBV9 | ASSAGTVPEAF
TRBJ2-1 | TRBV6-5 | ASSHPRGTQF
TRBJ2-1 | TRBV5-1 | ASSWTSGSSYNEQF
TRBJ2-3 | TRBV7-2 | ASSPSGRAVDTQY
TRBJ1-1 | TRBV7-9 | ASSLSGQMNTEAF
TRBJ2-5 | TRBV4-1 | ASSQDPIAGRGETQY
TRBJ2-1 | TRBV7-9 | ASSLLAGARGNEQF
TRBJ1-2 | TRBV7-9 | ASSSYRDRTEGYT
TRBJ2-3 | TRBV27 | ASSPSKDTQY
TRBJ2-7 | TRBV7-9 | ASSLGGLGFYEQY
TRBJ1-6 | TRBV15 | ATSRDRGQGNSPLH
TRBJ2-2 | TRBV5-4 | ASSPGATSNTGELF
TRBJ2-1 | TRBV2 | ASRGFLAEGSSYNEQF
TRBJ2-7 | TRBV7-7 | ASYYWVGFYEQY
TRBJ1-2 | TRBV10-3 | AISDSGTRINYGYT
TRBJ2-7 | TRBV4-2 | ASSQDSRAPGLAGYDSYEQY
TRBJ2-7 | TRBV4-1 | ASSQGRDGGHEQY
TRBJ2-7 | TRBV10-3 | AIGTSGTTYEQY
TRBJ1-3 | TRBV9 | ASSAPSTGLGNTIY
TRBJ1-5 | TRBV28 | ASRIRGEGQPQH
TRBJ2-6 | TRBV9 | ASSVNSGANVLT
TRBJ1-2 | TRBV10-3 | AITGTNYGYT
TRBJ2-7 | TRBV19 | ASSIRTSGTSYEQY
TRBJ2-1 | TRBV9 | ASSLTGEANEQF
TRBJ2-7 | TRBV6-1 | ASSVASGSYEQY
TRBJ2-5 | TRBV5-4 | ASSPGGQETQY
TRBJ2-1 | TRBV6-5 | ASSPLGGEQF
TRBJ2-3 | TRBV6-5 | ASSYLRATDTQY
TRBJ2-3 | TRBV7-2 | ASSLEGLLRGDTQY